This T cell receptor beta chain is from a study of response to subunit inactivated influenza vaccine. Study results and limitations: New T cells are recruited in small numbers by each seasonal influenza vaccination, according to the authors' suggestion.

One entry per CDR3 protein, called by TCRdb with MiXCR from the RT-PCR reads. The sample carries 150,000 to 200,000 distinct CDR3 sequences, 11% recorded once. This clonotype was seen only a few times. Its antigen is unidentified. Germline CDR1 SGHRS, CDR2 YFSETQ. CDR3 size: 14 residues. The V and J ends lost 0 bases and 11 bases respectively, with 17 bases between them. This material consisted of non-naive T cells sorted from PBMCs, taken 40 to 50 days after vaccination. The receptor comes from a man aged 45-65 years who received an inactivated influenza vaccine. The rearrangement links TRBV5-1 to TRBJ1-1, with D possibly being TRBD1 (5 bases). The CDR3 nucleotides read TGCGCCAGCAGCTTGGAGTTCGCGCAGGGTAAGGCTTTCTTT. This sequence encodes CASSLEFAQGKAFF.